The 4 T cell receptor beta chains reported below all come from one sample, sequenced in a study of tumor and adjacent non-tumor tissue in lung cancer. A modified ARM-PCR protocol with three rounds of nested PCR amplified TCRbeta. TCRdb reprocessed the multiplex PCR reads with MiXCR, giving one entry per CDR3 protein. The table records some 80,000 distinct CDR3 sequences, approximately 82% of them present only once. RNA was extracted from bulk tissue without any cell sorting. Distant lung tissue was collected more than 3 cm away from the tumor edge. Sequencing input: distant non-tumor lung tissue. The receptors originated from a man aged 65 to 79 with non-small cell lung cancer.

About this clonotype: The conserved phenylalanine or tryptophan normally closing the CDR3 is absent here, so this likely arose from a read error. The chain recombines TRBV11-3 with TRBJ1-1, with TRBD1 matching over 7 bases. This CDR3 is built from 15 residues. CDR1 is SGHNT and CDR2 is YENEEA in the germline V gene. J was trimmed by 5 bases and V by 5 bases; bases with no gene match: 11. CDR3 in amino acids: CASSVSQGGNTEAFY. The CDR3 DNA sequence: TGTGCCAGCAGCGTAAGCCAGGGGGGAAATACTGAAGCTTTCTAT.

Concerning this clonotype itself: Just one base apart from a much larger clone, this may be a read error. This chain joins TRBV12-3 or TRBV12-4 and TRBJ2-7, with D perhaps given as TRBD1 or TRBD2 (6 bases each). The CDR3 runs to 14 residues. V was trimmed by 2 bases and J by 6 bases, leaving 14 bases between them. CDR3 DNA: TGTGCCAGCAGTTTATTAGTGGGGGGCACCGAGCAGTACTTC. Translating gives CASSLLVGGTEQYF.

Remarks on this clonotype: The missing conserved phenylalanine or tryptophan at the end of this CDR3 makes a read error likely. The rearrangement uses TRBV6-2 or TRBV6-3 and TRBJ2-5; 9 nucleotides line up with TRBD2. CDR1 and CDR2 from the germline V gene are MNHEY and SVGEGT. This CDR3 comprises 16 residues. This CDR3 reads CASSYLREGYQETQYL. The CDR3 bases are TGTGCCAGTAGTTACCTGCGGGAGGGGTACCAAGAGACCCAGTACCTC.

Details on this clonotype: One end of the junction fails to match germline, which may point to a read error. J is TRBJ2-3 and V is TRBV5-1; a weak D match, TRBD1 (6 bases). Germline values: CDR1 SGHRS, CDR2 YFSETQ. The CDR3 runs to 13 residues. The CDR3 bases are TGCGCCAGCAGCTTGGCCGAAGTGGGGGCGCAATATTTT. It encodes CASSLAEVGAQYF.